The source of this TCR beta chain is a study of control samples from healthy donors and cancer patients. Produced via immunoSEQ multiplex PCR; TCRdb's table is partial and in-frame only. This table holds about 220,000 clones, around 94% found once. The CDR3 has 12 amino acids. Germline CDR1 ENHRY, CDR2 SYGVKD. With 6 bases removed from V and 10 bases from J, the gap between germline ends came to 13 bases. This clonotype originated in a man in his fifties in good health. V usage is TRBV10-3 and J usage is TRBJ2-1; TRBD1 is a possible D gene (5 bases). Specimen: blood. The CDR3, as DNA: TGTGCCATCAGGGACACCGATGGGGAGCAGTTCTTC. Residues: CAIRDTDGEQFF.